Detailed here is one T cell receptor (beta chain). Its antigen is unidentified. The data were obtained in a study of STAT5B mutations in CD4+ large granular lymphocyte leukemia. The study, taken as a whole, reports: Higher CD4+ than CD8+ T-LGLL clonality might reflect small sample size.

Only in-frame clones appear in the TCRdb table, and some are missing; sequencing was by immunoSEQ multiplex PCR. The sample holds around 38,000 clones, 87% seen once. With V trimmed by 6 bases and J by 3 bases, 4 bases remained unmatched. Germline V gives CDR1 LGHNA, CDR2 YSLEER. The CDR3 contains 13 residues. Control samples were healthy donors' buffy coats. This TCR derives from a human donor in good health. The gene calls are TRBV4-3 and TRBJ1-1; 7 bases line up with TRBD1. The sample consisted of CD4+ T cells from blood buffy coats. DNA for the CDR3: TGCGCCAGCAGACTAACAGGGGACACTGAAGCTTTCTTT. Amino acid sequence: CASRLTGDTEAFF.